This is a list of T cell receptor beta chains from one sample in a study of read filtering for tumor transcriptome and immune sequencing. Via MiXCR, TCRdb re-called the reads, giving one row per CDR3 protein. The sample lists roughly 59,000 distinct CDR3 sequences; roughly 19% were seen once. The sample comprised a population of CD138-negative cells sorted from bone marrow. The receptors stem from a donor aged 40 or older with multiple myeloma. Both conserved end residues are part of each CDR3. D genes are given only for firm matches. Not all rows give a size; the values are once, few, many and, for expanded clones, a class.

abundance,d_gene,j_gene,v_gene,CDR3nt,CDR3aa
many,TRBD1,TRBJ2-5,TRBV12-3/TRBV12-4,TGTGCCAGCAGCTGGGGGACAGGGCAAGAGACCCAGTACTTC,CASSWGTGQETQYF
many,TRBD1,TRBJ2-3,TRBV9,TGTGCCAGCAGCGTAGCAGGACAGGGGGTATGGACAGATACGCAGTATTTT,CASSVAGQGVWTDTQYF
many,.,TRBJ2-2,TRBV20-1,TGCAGTGCTGTAGGGACTGGACGGAACACCGGGGAGCTGTTTTTT,CSAVGTGRNTGELFF
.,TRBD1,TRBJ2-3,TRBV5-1,TGCGCCAGCAGCTTGGGTGGGACAGCTCAATATACGCAGTATTTT,CASSLGGTAQYTQYF
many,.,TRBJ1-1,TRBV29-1,TGCAGCGTTTTATCAGGCGACACTGAAGCTTTCTTT,CSVLSGDTEAFF
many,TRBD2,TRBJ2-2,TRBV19,TGTGCCAGTAGTAAGGGACTAGCGGGAAATCGTGCCGGGGAGCTGTTTTTT,CASSKGLAGNRAGELFF
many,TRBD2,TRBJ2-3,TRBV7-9,TGTGCCAGCAGCTCGGGGCGGGGGGGCACAGATACGCAGTATTTT,CASSSGRGGTDTQYF
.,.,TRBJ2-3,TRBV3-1,TGTGCCAGCAAGGGGGGGCTTAGCACAGATACGCAGTGTTTT,CASKGGLSTDTQCF
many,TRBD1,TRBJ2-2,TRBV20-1,TGCAGTGCTTCCCGGGACAGGGACACCGGGGAGCTGTTTTTT,CSASRDRDTGELFF
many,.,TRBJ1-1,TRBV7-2,TGTGCCAGCAGCTTAACAGGAGGGGGGAACACTGAAGCTTTCTTT,CASSLTGGGNTEAFF
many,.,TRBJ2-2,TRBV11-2,TGTGCCAGCAGCTTGGGGACCGGGGAGCTGTTTTTT,CASSLGTGELFF
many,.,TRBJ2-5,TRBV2,TGTGCCAGCAGCTCCTACCAGGGGACCCAAGAGACCCAGTACTTC,CASSSYQGTQETQYF
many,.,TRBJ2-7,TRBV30,TGTGCCTGCGCCCCGGGTTCGGCAGGGGAGGCCTACGAGCAGTACTTC,CACAPGSAGEAYEQYF
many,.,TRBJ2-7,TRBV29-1,TGCAGCGTCAGGGCCCCAAGCTCCTACGAGCAGTACTTC,CSVRAPSSYEQYF
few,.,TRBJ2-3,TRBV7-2,TGTGCCAGCAGCTTAGGATATACGCAGTATTTT,CASSLGYTQYF
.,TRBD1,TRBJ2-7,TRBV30,TGTGCCTGGTCGTCCGGGACAGGGGATATGCGGCAGTACTTC,CAWSSGTGDMRQYF
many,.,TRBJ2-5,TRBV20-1,TGCAGTGCTAGAACAGGGCAAGAGACCCAGTACTTC,CSARTGQETQYF
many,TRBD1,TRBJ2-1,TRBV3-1,TGTGCCAGCAGTGCTAGTGGGACAGGGAAGAATGAGCAGTTCTTC,CASSASGTGKNEQFF
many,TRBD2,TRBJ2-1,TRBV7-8,TGTGCCAGCAGCCCCGGGTTAGCGGGGGCCCTAATCAATGAGCAGTTCTTC,CASSPGLAGALINEQFF
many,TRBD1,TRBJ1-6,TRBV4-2,TGTGCCAGCAGCCAAGTTGGGGGACAGAGTAATTCACCCCTCCACTTT,CASSQVGGQSNSPLHF
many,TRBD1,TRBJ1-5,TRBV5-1,TGCGCCAGCAGCTTGGTCCCTCTAATGGACAGGGGCAATCAGCCCCAGCATTTT,CASSLVPLMDRGNQPQHF
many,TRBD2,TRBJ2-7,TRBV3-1,TGTGCCAGCAGCCGAGGACTAGCGGGGCCTTCCTACGAGCAGTACTTC,CASSRGLAGPSYEQYF